The clone carrying this T cell receptor beta chain came up once. Per the study methods: Amplifying reference gene primers gave estimates of nucleated cell counts. The protocol was immunoSEQ multiplex PCR, while the TCRdb copy is restricted to in-frame clones and leaves out a portion. The DNA gave D and trimming, while V, J and clone size come from that table. The repertoire holds about 210,000 clones, around 82% seen once, with about 13% in the top ten. The trim removed 4 bases at V and 3 bases at J, leaving 6 bases unmatched. The germline V gene has CDR1 MNHEY and CDR2 SVGEGT. CDR3 size: 15 residues. This sample is part of a study of blood T cell repertoires in COVID-19. Whole-study context: The United States, Italy and Spain supplied acute and convalescent COVID-19 samples. PBMCs, B-cell-depleted T cells, or T cells provided the cDNA or gDNA that made up the material.

Sequenced sample: peripheral blood. The receptor comes from a human donor in a cohort sampled during active COVID-19. The chain employs TRBV6-2 or TRBV6-3 and TRBJ2-1; TRBD2 matches 7 bases. The CDR3 coding sequence is TGTGCCAGCAGTTGGGGGGAGGGAAACTACAATGAGCAGTTCTTC. It yields the protein CASSWGEGNYNEQFF.